These 11 T cell receptor beta chains were all obtained from the same sample, sequenced in a study of early T cells in non-severe SARS-CoV-2 infection. TCRdb fed the 5' RACE reads into MiXCR, producing one record per CDR3 protein. The profile shows over 30,000 distinct CDR3 sequences, around 5.6% of them singletons. Sequenced sample: whole blood. These receptors originate from an adult who was a healthcare worker with PCR-confirmed SARS-CoV-2 infection or an uninfected control (not recorded which).

This clonotype showed up many times. This chain connects TRBV28 to TRBJ2-6; D call uncertain. Germline V lookup: CDR1 MDHEN, CDR2 SYDVKM. With 3 bases removed from V and 0 bases from J, the gap between germline ends came to 6 bases. This CDR3 is built from 15 residues. CDR3 in DNA: TGTGCCAGCAGTTTTACGGGCTCTGGGGCCAACGTCCTGACTTTC. Amino acid sequence: CASSFTGSGANVLTF.

Many counts were recorded for this clonotype. The chain employs TRBV7-9 and TRBJ2-6; TRBD2 matches 7 bases. The junction had 6 bases not matched to a gene; V was cut back by 8 bases and J by 5 bases. The CDR3 covers 14 residues. Per germline, CDR1 SEHNR and CDR2 FQNEAQ (reference sequence). CDR3 sequence reads: CASGAGERANVLTF. The CDR3 nucleotides are TGTGCCAGCGGGGCGGGGGAAAGGGCCAACGTCCTGACTTTC.

This clonotype was detected ten times or more. The V call is TRBV15, the J call TRBJ2-7; 8 bases fit TRBD1. The CDR3 is 13 amino acids. J was trimmed by 7 bases and V by 0 bases; bases with no gene match: 2. The germline gives CDR1 LNHNV, CDR2 YYDKDF (reference sequence). CDR3 amino acids: CATSRDRGQEQYF. The CDR3 bases are TGTGCCACCAGCAGAGACAGGGGGCAAGAGCAGTACTTC.

The chain recombines TRBV7-3 with TRBJ2-2, with D hard to call. Germline CDR1 reads SGHTA; CDR2 reads FQGTGA. The CDR3 extends over 13 amino acids. Trimming took off 5 bases at V and 6 bases at J, with 10 bases between the two ends. In DNA, the CDR3 is TGTGCCAGCAGCACCGGATGGCCCGGGGAGCTGTTTTTT. This encodes CASSTGWPGELFF.

This clonotype turned up a few times. This chain links TRBV7-9 with TRBJ1-1; 11 bases agree with TRBD1. With 5 bases clipped from V and 5 bases from J, the junction kept 10 bases outside the gene matches. The CDR3 totals 16 residues. The germline CDR1 and CDR2 sequences are SEHNR and FQNEAQ (reference sequence). This CDR3 is CASSLDGQGARTEAFF. The CDR3 nucleotides are TGTGCCAGCAGCCTGGATGGACAGGGGGCGCGAACTGAAGCTTTCTTT.

There are many counts of this clonotype. The chain links TRBV6-5 to TRBJ2-1, with D unresolved. Germline values: CDR1 MNHEY, CDR2 SVGAGI. The CDR3 is 13 residues long. V lost 8 bases and J lost 0, with 8 bases in between. Written as DNA, the CDR3 is TGTGCCAGCGGCGGAAGCTCCTACAATGAGCAGTTCTTC. Translated: CASGGSSYNEQFF.

This clonotype came up a few times. This chain uses TRBV12-3 or TRBV12-4 with TRBJ2-3; 8 bases agree with TRBD1. The CDR3 length is 19 residues. The trim removed 7 bases at V and 2 bases at J, leaving 20 bases unmatched. The CDR3 protein is CASTQTPAGGNSITDTQYF. CDR3 DNA: TGTGCCAGCACTCAAACCCCCGCAGGGGGCAACTCTATCACAGATACGCAGTATTTT.

This clonotype was seen many times. The CDR3 DNA sequence: TGTGCCAGCAGCTTAGCTATAGGAACCGCGTCTCTCAATGAGCAGTTCTTC. It yields the protein CASSLAIGTASLNEQFF. The rearrangement uses TRBV7-2 and TRBJ2-1, with D uncertain. V was shortened by 0 bases and J by 6 bases, with 18 bases between the two germline ends. CDR1 is SGHTA, CDR2 FQGNSA, per germline. The length of the CDR3 is 17 residues.

Ten or more counts support this clonotype. This chain uses TRBV12-3 or TRBV12-4 with TRBJ2-5, with 7 bases matching TRBD1. The CDR3 extends over 15 amino acids. The junction had 8 bases not matched to a gene; V was cut back by 5 bases and J by 2 bases. CDR3: CASSSRDREQETQYF. The CDR3 nucleotides are TGTGCCAGCAGTAGTAGAGACAGGGAGCAAGAGACCCAGTACTTC.

Ten or more counts support this clonotype. V and J are TRBV6-6 and TRBJ1-4, with 10 bases matching TRBD1. The germline V gene has CDR1 MNHNY and CDR2 SVGAGI (reference sequence). V lost 2 bases and J lost 7; bases outside the gene matches: 4. This CDR3 region has 15 residues. CDR3 nucleotide sequence: TGTGCCAGCAGTTACACCGGGACAGGGGTTGAAAAACTGTTTTTT. Translating it yields CASSYTGTGVEKLFF.

This clonotype was recorded at least ten times. The chain employs TRBV7-2 and TRBJ2-1; D remains unclear. The V end lost 5 bases, the J end lost 5 bases, and 13 bases lay between the germline ends. CDR1 is SGHTA, CDR2 FQGNSA, per germline. This CDR3 is 14 amino acids long. This CDR3 is CASSLEVSDNEQFF. The CDR3 DNA reads as TGTGCCAGCAGCCTCGAGGTTTCTGACAATGAGCAGTTCTTC.